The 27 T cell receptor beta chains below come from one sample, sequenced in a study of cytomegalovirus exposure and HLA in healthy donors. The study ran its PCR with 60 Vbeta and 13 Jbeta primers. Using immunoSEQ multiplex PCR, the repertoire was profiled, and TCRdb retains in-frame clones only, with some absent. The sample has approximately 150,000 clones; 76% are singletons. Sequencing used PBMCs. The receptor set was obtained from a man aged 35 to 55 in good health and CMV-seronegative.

CDR3 residues: CASSSSGRTQYF. Here the CDR3 DNA reads TGTGCCAGTAGTTCTAGCGGGAGGACGCAGTACTTC. This sequence joins TRBV19 and TRBJ2-7; 11 bases agree with TRBD2. This CDR3 is built from 12 residues. V lost 5 bases and J lost 9; bases outside the gene matches: 3. Germline V CDR1 and CDR2: LNHDA, SQIVND (reference sequence).

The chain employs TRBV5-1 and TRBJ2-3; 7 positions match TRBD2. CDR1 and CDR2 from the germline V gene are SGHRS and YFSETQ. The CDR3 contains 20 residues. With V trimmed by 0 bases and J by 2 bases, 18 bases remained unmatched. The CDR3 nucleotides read TGCGCCAGCAGCTTGGGCCTCCCCCCGGGGAGCGGGGCTATCACAGATACGCAGTATTTT. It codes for CASSLGLPPGSGAITDTQYF.

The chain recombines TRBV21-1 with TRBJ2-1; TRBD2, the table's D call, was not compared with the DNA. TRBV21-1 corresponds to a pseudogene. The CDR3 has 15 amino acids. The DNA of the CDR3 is TGTGCCAGCAGCAAACTAGCGGGCCTATACAATGAGCAGTTCTTC. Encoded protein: CASSKLAGLYNEQFF.

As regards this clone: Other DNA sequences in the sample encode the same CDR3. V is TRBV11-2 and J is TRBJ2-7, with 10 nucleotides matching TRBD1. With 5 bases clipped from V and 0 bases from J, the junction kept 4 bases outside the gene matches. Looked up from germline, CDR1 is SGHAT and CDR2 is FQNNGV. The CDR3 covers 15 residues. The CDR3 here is CASSLDRGLSYEQYF. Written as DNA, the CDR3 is TGTGCCAGCAGCCTCGACAGGGGGCTCTCCTACGAGCAGTACTTC. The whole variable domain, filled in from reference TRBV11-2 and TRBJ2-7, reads EAGVAQSPRYKIIEKRQSVAFWCNPISGHATLYWYQQILGQGPKLLIQFQNNGVVDDSQLPKDRFSAERLKGVDSTLKIQPAKLEDSAVYLCASSLDRGLSYEQYFGPGTRLTVT.

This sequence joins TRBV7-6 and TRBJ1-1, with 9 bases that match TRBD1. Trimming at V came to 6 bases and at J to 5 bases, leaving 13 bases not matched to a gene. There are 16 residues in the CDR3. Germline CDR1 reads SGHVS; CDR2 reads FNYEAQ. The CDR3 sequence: CASSPTSQGAHTEAFF. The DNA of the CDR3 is TGTGCCAGCAGTCCAACTTCACAGGGGGCGCATACTGAAGCTTTCTTT.

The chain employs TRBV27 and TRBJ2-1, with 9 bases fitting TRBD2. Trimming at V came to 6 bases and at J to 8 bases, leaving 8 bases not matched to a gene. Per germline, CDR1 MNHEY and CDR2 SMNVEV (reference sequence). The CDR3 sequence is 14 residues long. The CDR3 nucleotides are TGTGCCAGCAGAATGATAGCGGGAGATGATGAGCAGTTCTTC. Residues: CASRMIAGDDEQFF.

As DNA, the CDR3 is TGTGCCAGCAGCTTATCTTCGAACACCGGGGAGCTGTTTTTT. It is translated as CASSLSSNTGELFF. The gene calls are TRBV7-9 and TRBJ2-2; D remains ambiguous. There are 14 residues in the CDR3. Trimming cost V 2 bases and J 0 bases, with 4 bases left between them. In germline, CDR1 is SEHNR, CDR2 FQNEAQ (reference sequence).

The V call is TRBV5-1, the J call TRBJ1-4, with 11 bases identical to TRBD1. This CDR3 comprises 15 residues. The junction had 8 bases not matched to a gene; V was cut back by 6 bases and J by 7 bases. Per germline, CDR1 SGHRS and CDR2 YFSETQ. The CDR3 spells CASTPAGTGGEKLFF. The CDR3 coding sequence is TGCGCCAGCACCCCGGCCGGGACAGGGGGTGAAAAACTGTTTTTT.

The CDR3 region is CASSFSLQGTNSPLHF. CDR3 nucleotide sequence: TGCGCCAGCAGCTTTAGCCTACAGGGGACTAATTCACCCCTCCACTTT. The chain recombines TRBV5-1 with TRBJ1-6; 7 bases map to TRBD1. CDR3 length equals 16 residues. V gave up 2 bases and J gave up 6 bases; unmatched junction bases: 8. Germline CDR1 reads SGHRS; CDR2 reads YFSETQ.

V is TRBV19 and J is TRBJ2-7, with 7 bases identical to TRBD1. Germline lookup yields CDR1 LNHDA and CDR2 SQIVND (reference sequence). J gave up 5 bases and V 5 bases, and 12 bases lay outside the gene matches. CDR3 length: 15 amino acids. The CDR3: CASSDREIGGNEQYF. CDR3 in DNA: TGTGCCAGTAGTGACAGGGAGATTGGGGGTAACGAGCAGTACTTC.

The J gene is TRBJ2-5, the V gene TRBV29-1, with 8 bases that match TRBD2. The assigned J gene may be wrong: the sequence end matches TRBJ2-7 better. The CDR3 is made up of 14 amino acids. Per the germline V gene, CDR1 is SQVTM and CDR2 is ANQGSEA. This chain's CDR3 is CSVEVGRALYEQYF. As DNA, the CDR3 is TGCAGCGTCGAGGTCGGGAGGGCCCTCTACGAGCAGTACTTC.

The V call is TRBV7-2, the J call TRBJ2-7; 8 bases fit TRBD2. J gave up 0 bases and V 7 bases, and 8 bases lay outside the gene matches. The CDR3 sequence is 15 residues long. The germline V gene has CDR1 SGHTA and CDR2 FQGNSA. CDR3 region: CASTPYSGSSYEQYF. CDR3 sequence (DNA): TGTGCCAGCACTCCCTACAGCGGGAGCTCCTACGAGCAGTACTTC.

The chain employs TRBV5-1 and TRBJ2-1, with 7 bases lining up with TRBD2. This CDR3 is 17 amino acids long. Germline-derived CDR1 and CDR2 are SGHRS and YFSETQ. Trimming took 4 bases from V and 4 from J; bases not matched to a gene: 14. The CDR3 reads CASSRVFPSGAYNEQFF. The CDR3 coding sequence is TGCGCCAGCAGCCGTGTGTTCCCCAGCGGGGCATACAATGAGCAGTTCTTC.

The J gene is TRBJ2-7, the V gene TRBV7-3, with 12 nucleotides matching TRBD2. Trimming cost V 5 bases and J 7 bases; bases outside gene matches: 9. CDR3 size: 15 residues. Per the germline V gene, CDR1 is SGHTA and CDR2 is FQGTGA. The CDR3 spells CASSLRLAGVGEQYF. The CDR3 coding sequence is TGTGCCAGCAGCCTGAGACTAGCGGGGGTCGGGGAGCAGTACTTC.

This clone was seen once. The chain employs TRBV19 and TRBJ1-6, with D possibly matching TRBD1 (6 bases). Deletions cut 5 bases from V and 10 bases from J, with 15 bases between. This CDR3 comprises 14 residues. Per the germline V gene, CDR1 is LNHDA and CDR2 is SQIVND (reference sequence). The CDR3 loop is CASSQDSGSSPLHF. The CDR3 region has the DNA TGTGCCAGTAGTCAGGACAGCGGAAGCTCACCCCTCCACTTT.

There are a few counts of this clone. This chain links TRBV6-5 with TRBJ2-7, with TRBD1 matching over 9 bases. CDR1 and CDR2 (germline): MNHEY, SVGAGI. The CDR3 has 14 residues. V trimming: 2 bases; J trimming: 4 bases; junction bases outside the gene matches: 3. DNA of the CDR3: TGTGCCAGCAGTTACCCGGGACAGGGTTACGAGCAGTACTTC. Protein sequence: CASSYPGQGYEQYF.

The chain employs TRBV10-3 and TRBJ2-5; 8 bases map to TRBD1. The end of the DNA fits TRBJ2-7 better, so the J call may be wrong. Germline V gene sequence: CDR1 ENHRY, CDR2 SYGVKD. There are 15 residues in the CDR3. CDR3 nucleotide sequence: TGTGCCATCAGTGCTCCGGGACAGGTCCTTTACGAGCAGTACTTC. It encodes CAISAPGQVLYEQYF.

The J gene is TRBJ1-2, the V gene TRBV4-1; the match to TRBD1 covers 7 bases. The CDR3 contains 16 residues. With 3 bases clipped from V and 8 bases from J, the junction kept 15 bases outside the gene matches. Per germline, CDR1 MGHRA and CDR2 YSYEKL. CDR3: CASSHSKGGGGQGYTF. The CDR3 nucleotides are TGCGCCAGCAGCCACTCCAAGGGAGGAGGGGGCCAAGGCTACACCTTC.

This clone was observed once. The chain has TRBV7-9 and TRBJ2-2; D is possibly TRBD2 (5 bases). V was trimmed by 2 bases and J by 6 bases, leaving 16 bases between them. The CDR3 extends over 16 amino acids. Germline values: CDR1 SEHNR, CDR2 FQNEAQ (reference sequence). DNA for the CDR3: TGTGCCAGCAGCTTAAGTCGGGGTTTGGGCTCCGGGGAGCTGTTTTTT. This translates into CASSLSRGLGSGELFF. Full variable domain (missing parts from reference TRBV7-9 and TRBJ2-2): DTGVSQNPRHKITKRGQNVTFRCDPISEHNRLYWYRQTLGQGPEFLTYFQNEAQLEKSRLLSDRFSAERPKGSFSTLEIQRTEQGDSAMYLCASSLSRGLGSGELFFGEGSRLTVL.

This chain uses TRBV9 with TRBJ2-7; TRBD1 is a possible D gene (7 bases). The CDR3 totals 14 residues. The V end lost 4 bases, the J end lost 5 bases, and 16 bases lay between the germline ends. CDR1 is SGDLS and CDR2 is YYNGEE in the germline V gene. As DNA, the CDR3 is TGTGCCAGCAGCTATTCAGGGGGGCTGGACGAGCAGTACTTC. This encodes CASSYSGGLDEQYF.

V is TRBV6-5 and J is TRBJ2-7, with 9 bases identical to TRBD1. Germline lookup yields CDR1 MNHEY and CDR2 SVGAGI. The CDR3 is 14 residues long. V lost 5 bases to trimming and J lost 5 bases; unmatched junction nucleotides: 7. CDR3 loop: CASSRTGGVDEQYF. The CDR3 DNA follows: TGTGCCAGCAGTAGAACAGGGGGCGTCGACGAGCAGTACTTC.

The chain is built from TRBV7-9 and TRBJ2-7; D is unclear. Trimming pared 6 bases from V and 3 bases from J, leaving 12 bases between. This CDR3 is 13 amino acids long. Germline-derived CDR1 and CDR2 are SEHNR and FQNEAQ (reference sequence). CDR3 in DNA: TGTGCCAGCAGTCCCGTCCAACTCTACGAGCAGTACTTC. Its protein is CASSPVQLYEQYF.

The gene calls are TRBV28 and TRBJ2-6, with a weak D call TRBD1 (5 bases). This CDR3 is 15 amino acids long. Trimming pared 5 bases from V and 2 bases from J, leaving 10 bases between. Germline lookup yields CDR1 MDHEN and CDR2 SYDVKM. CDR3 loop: CASSPEGAGANVLTF. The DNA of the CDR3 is TGTGCCAGCAGTCCAGAAGGGGCTGGGGCCAACGTCCTGACTTTC. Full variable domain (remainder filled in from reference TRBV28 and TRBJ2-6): DVKVTQSSRYLVKRTGEKVFLECVQDMDHENMFWYRQDPGLGLRLIYFSYDVKMKEKGDIPEGYSVSREKKERFSLILESASTNQTSMYLCASSPEGAGANVLTFGAGSRLTVL.

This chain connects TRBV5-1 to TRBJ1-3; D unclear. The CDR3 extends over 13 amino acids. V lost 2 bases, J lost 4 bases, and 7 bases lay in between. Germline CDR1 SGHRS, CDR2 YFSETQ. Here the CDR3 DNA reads TGCGCCAGCAGCTTAGCTCGAGGAAACACCATATATTTT. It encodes CASSLARGNTIYF.

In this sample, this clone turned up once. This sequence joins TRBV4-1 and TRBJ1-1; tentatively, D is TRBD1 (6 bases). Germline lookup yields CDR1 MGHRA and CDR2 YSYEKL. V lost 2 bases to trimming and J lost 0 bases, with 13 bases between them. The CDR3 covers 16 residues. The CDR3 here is CASSQPGQPMNTEAFF. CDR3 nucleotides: TGCGCCAGCAGCCAACCTGGACAGCCCATGAACACTGAAGCTTTCTTT.

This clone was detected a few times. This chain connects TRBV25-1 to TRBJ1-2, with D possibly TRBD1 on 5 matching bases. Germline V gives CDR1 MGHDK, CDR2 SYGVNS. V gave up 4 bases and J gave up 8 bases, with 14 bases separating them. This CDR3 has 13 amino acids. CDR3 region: CASSAENWGGYTF. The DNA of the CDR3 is TGTGCCAGCAGTGCCGAGAATTGGGGCGGCTACACCTTC.

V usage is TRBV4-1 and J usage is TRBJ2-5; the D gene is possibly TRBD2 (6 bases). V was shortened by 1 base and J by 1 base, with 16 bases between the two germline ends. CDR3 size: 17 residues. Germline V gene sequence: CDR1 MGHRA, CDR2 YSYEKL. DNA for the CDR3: TGCGCCAGCAGCCAAGCGGAAAGCGGAGGGGCCCAAGAGACCCAGTACTTC. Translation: CASSQAESGGAQETQYF.